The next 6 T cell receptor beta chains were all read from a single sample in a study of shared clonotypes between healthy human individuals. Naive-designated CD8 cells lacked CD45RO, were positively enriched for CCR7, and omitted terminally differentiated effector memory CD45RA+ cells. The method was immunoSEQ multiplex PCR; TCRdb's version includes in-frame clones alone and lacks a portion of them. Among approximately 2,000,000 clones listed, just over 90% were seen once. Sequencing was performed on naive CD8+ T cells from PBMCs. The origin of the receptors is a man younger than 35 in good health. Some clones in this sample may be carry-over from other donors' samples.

CDR3 nucleotide sequence: TGTGCCAGCAGCCTACCAAGCTCCTACAATGAGCAGTTCTTC. Its protein is CASSLPSSYNEQFF. The gene calls are TRBV28 and TRBJ2-1; no definite D call. This CDR3 has 14 amino acids. From germline, CDR1 is MDHEN and CDR2 SYDVKM. The V gene lost 6 bases and the J gene lost 0 bases, with 9 bases spanning the gap.

DNA of the CDR3: TGTGCCAGCAGCCACGACAGGGGAAGCTATGGCTACACCTTC. It specifies CASSHDRGSYGYTF. The chain carries TRBV14 and TRBJ1-2, with 8 bases identical to TRBD1. Germline CDR1 SGHDN, CDR2 FVKESK. This CDR3 spans 14 amino acids. The J segment lost 4 bases and the V segment lost 3 bases, leaving 4 bases of the junction unmatched.

The CDR3 DNA follows: TGTGCCAGCACCCCGGAGGGCTTTACCACAGATACGCAGTATTTT. Translation gives CASTPEGFTTDTQYF. The rearrangement links TRBV11-2 to TRBJ2-3; possibly TRBD2 for D (6 bases). This CDR3 spans 15 amino acids. Germline CDR1 and CDR2: SGHAT and FQNNGV. Between the trimmed V and J ends, which lost 7 bases and 2 bases, there was a span of 16 bases.

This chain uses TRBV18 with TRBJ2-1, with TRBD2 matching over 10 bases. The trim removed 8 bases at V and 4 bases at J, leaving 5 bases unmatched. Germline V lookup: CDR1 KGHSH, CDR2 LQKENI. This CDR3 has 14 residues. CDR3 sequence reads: CASRLAGPYNEQFF. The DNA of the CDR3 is TGTGCCAGCCGACTAGCGGGCCCGTACAATGAGCAGTTCTTC.

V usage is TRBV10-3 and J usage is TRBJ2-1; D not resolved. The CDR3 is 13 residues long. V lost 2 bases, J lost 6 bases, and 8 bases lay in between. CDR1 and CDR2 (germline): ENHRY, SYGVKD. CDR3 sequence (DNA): TGTGCCATCAGTGAGCCTTCAACCAATGAGCAGTTCTTC. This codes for CAISEPSTNEQFF.

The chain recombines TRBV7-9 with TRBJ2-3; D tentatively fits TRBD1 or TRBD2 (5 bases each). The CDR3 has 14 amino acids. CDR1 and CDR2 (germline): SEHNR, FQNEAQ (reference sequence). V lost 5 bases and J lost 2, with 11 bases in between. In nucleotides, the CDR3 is TGTGCCAGCAGCCCGGGACCACCCACAGATACGCAGTATTTT. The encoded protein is CASSPGPPTDTQYF.